These T cell receptor beta chains were read from a single sample in a study of tumor-infiltrating lymphocytes in primary liver carcinoma. TCRdb independently ran MiXCR on the multiplex PCR reads; one entry per CDR3 protein. The sample lists 95,000 to 150,000 distinct CDR3 sequences, 60% to 70% occurring once. The sample consisted of liver tumor tissue from sampling region 1. The receptors stem from a woman aged 60-75 years with primary liver carcinoma and hepatitis B virus infection. CDR3s include the opening cysteine and the closing phenylalanine or tryptophan. Each record gives: CDR3 DNA, CDR3 protein, V gene, D gene, J gene, clone size. D genes are given only for firm matches. Expanded clones are given a class, and other clones once, few, many or no size at all.

DNA: TGTGCCAGCAGTGTTAGGACGACTAGCGGGAGTAGGACTGATACGCAGTATTTT; CDR3: CASSVRTTSGSRTDTQYF; V: TRBV6-1; D: TRBD2; J: TRBJ2-3; size: -
DNA: TGTGCCAGCAGCTTTCACACTGAGAGAACCGGGGAGCTGTTTTTT; CDR3: CASSFHTERTGELFF; V: TRBV11-3; D: -; J: TRBJ2-2; size: -
DNA: TGTGCCAGCAGCTTCCGACTACCGGGAGTCGACAATGAGCAGTTCTTC; CDR3: CASSFRLPGVDNEQFF; V: TRBV11-3; D: -; J: TRBJ2-1; size: -
DNA: TGTGCCAGCTGGCTGGGACAGTCCAACGAACAGTACTTC; CDR3: CASWLGQSNEQYF; V: TRBV6-1; D: TRBD1; J: TRBJ2-7; size: -
DNA: TGCAGCGTTGAAGGGCTAGCGGAGATGAGTCAAGAGACCCAGTATTTC; CDR3: CSVEGLAEMSQETQYF; V: TRBV29-1; D: TRBD2; J: TRBJ2-5; size: -
DNA: TGTGCCAGCAGCTTGCGGATGGGGGGAAGCTACGAGCAGTACTTC; CDR3: CASSLRMGGSYEQYF; V: TRBV5-6; D: -; J: TRBJ2-7; size: -
DNA: TGTGCCAACAGTGAATTGAGGGGCGCGAAGGACGAGCAGTACTTC; CDR3: CANSELRGAKDEQYF; V: TRBV6-1; D: -; J: TRBJ2-7; size: -
DNA: TGTGCCACCAGCTTATTTAGCGGGAGGGCTTACAATGAGCAGTTCTTC; CDR3: CATSLFSGRAYNEQFF; V: TRBV11-1; D: TRBD2; J: TRBJ2-1; size: -
DNA: TGTGCTAACAGCCCTGACCTTGGGACGCGGGAGGCCGACGTCCTGACTTTC; CDR3: CANSPDLGTREADVLTF; V: TRBV11-2; D: TRBD2; J: TRBJ2-6; size: -
DNA: TGTGCCAGCAGTTGGGGCGGCACTGAAGCTTTCTTT; CDR3: CASSWGGTEAFF; V: TRBV12-3/TRBV12-4; D: -; J: TRBJ1-1; size: many
DNA: TGTGCCAGCAGTTTGGGGGTTCGGGTCTATGGTTACTCCTTC; CDR3: CASSLGVRVYGYSF; V: TRBV6-5; D: -; J: TRBJ1-2; size: -
DNA: TGTGCCAGCAGTTATCGGACTACCAGCTCCTACAATGAGCAGTTCTTC; CDR3: CASSYRTTSSYNEQFF; V: TRBV6-5; D: -; J: TRBJ2-1; size: many
DNA: TGTGCCAGCAGTTACATCCTCAGCGGAGTGGGCTCCTACAATGAGCAGATCTTC; CDR3: CASSYILSGVGSYNEQIF; V: TRBV6-5; D: -; J: TRBJ2-1; size: -
DNA: TGTGCCAGCAGCCAAAATGGATTCGCCGGGACGGCCTCGAATCAGCCCCAGCATTTT; CDR3: CASSQNGFAGTASNQPQHF; V: TRBV28; D: -; J: TRBJ1-5; size: -
DNA: TGTGCCAGCAGCCCCGCGGTAGCGGGGCCCTACGAGCAGTACTTC; CDR3: CASSPAVAGPYEQYF; V: TRBV4-2; D: TRBD2; J: TRBJ2-7; size: many
DNA: TGTGCCAGCACCTTAGGTGCAGGGACGAACGAGCAGTACTTC; CDR3: CASTLGAGTNEQYF; V: TRBV11-2; D: -; J: TRBJ2-7; size: -
DNA: TGTGCCAGCAGCTCCCAACTAACGACAGGGGTAAGGGTTGAAGCTTTCTTT; CDR3: CASSSQLTTGVRVEAFF; V: TRBV11-3; D: TRBD1; J: TRBJ1-1; size: -
DNA: TGTGCCAGCAGCAACAGGGACCCACGAGCCAAAAACATTCAGTACTTC; CDR3: CASSNRDPRAKNIQYF; V: TRBV2; D: -; J: TRBJ2-4; size: once
DNA: TGTGCCAACAGCTTAGGATTCGCCACAGATACGCAGTATTTT; CDR3: CANSLGFATDTQYF; V: TRBV7-8; D: -; J: TRBJ2-3; size: -
DNA: TGTGCCATCAGTGGACGACAGGGGACCACTGAAGCTTTCTTT; CDR3: CAISGRQGTTEAFF; V: TRBV10-3; D: TRBD1; J: TRBJ1-1; size: many
DNA: TGCGCCAGCAACCTAGGACAGAACTCAGGGGCCAACGTCCTGACTTTC; CDR3: CASNLGQNSGANVLTF; V: TRBV5-1; D: -; J: TRBJ2-6; size: once
DNA: TGTGCCAGCAGCTTAACTAGCGGGAGTTCCCTCCACGAGCAGTACTTC; CDR3: CASSLTSGSSLHEQYF; V: TRBV7-8; D: TRBD2; J: TRBJ2-7; size: few
DNA: TGTGCCAGCAGCAAGGGGTTTAATAGTAATCAGCCCCAGCATTTT; CDR3: CASSKGFNSNQPQHF; V: TRBV6-5; D: -; J: TRBJ1-5; size: -
DNA: TGTGCCGGCAGCTTATGGGTGGTCTTGGAGACCCAGTACTTC; CDR3: CAGSLWVVLETQYF; V: TRBV11-2; D: -; J: TRBJ2-5; size: -
DNA: TGCACCAGCAGCTTGGCCGGGTGGAGCGCCGAGCAGTACTTC; CDR3: CTSSLAGWSAEQYF; V: TRBV5-1; D: -; J: TRBJ2-7; size: -
DNA: TGTACTAGCAGTTCACTAGCGGCAGGAATGAATGAGCAGTTCTTC; CDR3: CTSSSLAAGMNEQFF; V: TRBV6-5; D: TRBD2; J: TRBJ2-1; size: -
DNA: TGTCCCAGCCGGCCGTTAGGGAGCTCCTACGAGCAGTACTTC; CDR3: CPSRPLGSSYEQYF; V: TRBV6-1; D: -; J: TRBJ2-7; size: -
DNA: TGCGCCAGCAGGACCGCTCCCTCCTACAATGAGCAGTTCTTC; CDR3: CASRTAPSYNEQFF; V: TRBV4-1; D: -; J: TRBJ2-1; size: many
DNA: TGTGTCAGCAGTTTTGACCAAGCGCGGACCTTC; CDR3: CVSSFDQARTF; V: TRBV12-3/TRBV12-4; D: -; J: TRBJ1-2; size: -
DNA: TGTGCCAGCAGCCCCGGGATAGGGGGCAACTATGAGCAGTTCTTC; CDR3: CASSPGIGGNYEQFF; V: TRBV11-3; D: TRBD1; J: TRBJ2-1; size: -
DNA: TGTGCCAGCAGCTTAGAATCCCAGGCTGGGGAGCTGTTATTT; CDR3: CASSLESQAGELLF; V: TRBV11-3; D: -; J: TRBJ2-2; size: -
DNA: TGTGCCAGTAGTAAAGCGCTGGGGCTGCAGTTCTTC; CDR3: CASSKALGLQFF; V: TRBV19; D: -; J: TRBJ2-1; size: -
DNA: TGTGCCAGCAGCCCCCGGACAGGGAGGGACATGAGCACTGAAGCTTTCTTT; CDR3: CASSPRTGRDMSTEAFF; V: TRBV4-2; D: TRBD1; J: TRBJ1-1; size: -
DNA: TGTGCCAGCAGTCTCAGGGACCCTAGCAATCAGCCCCAGCATTTT; CDR3: CASSLRDPSNQPQHF; V: TRBV6-6; D: -; J: TRBJ1-5; size: many
DNA: TGCAGCGTTACGCGACACTCAGCGGGCGAGCAGTACTTC; CDR3: CSVTRHSAGEQYF; V: TRBV29-1; D: -; J: TRBJ2-7; size: medium-sized
DNA: TGTGCCAGCAACCAAGCCAAAACAGTTGTCTCCTACAATGAGCAGTTCTTC; CDR3: CASNQAKTVVSYNEQFF; V: TRBV11-1; D: -; J: TRBJ2-1; size: -
DNA: TGTGCCAGCAGTTACTCGAACCCTTTTATCGGGAGGGCCTCCTACGAGCAGTACTTC; CDR3: CASSYSNPFIGRASYEQYF; V: TRBV6-5; D: TRBD2; J: TRBJ2-7; size: -
DNA: TGTGCCAGCAGGGCCTCGTTCGCGGAAAAACTGTTTTTT; CDR3: CASRASFAEKLFF; V: TRBV6-5; D: -; J: TRBJ1-4; size: many
DNA: TGTGCCAGTAGCTCACGCCCGGACAGGGGAGCGCAGTCTGGAAACACCATATATTTT; CDR3: CASSSRPDRGAQSGNTIYF; V: TRBV11-2; D: TRBD1; J: TRBJ1-3; size: -
DNA: TGTGCCAGCAGCTTCTACGGGACAAGAGGCAATGAGCAGTTCTTC; CDR3: CASSFYGTRGNEQFF; V: TRBV13; D: -; J: TRBJ2-1; size: many
DNA: TGTGCCAGCAGCCAGACTAGCGGAGTTTACAATGAGCAGTTCTTC; CDR3: CASSQTSGVYNEQFF; V: TRBV11-3; D: TRBD2; J: TRBJ2-1; size: medium-sized
DNA: TGTGCCAGCAGCTCTGGACCAGGGAGCTCCAACAATGAGCAGTTCTTC; CDR3: CASSSGPGSSNNEQFF; V: TRBV11-2; D: -; J: TRBJ2-1; size: -
DNA: TGTGCCGGCAGCTTAAGAGGCCTAGCGGGATTGAGAGTCCGCGCAGATACGCAGTATTTT; CDR3: CAGSLRGLAGLRVRADTQYF; V: TRBV11-2; D: TRBD2; J: TRBJ2-3; size: -
DNA: TGTGCCAGCAGCCAAGTTATGAACACTGAAGCTTTCTTT; CDR3: CASSQVMNTEAFF; V: TRBV4-2; D: -; J: TRBJ1-1; size: few
DNA: TGTGACAGCAGCTTATTGGCAGACTATAGCAATCAGCCCCAGCATTTT; CDR3: CDSSLLADYSNQPQHF; V: TRBV13; D: -; J: TRBJ1-5; size: -
DNA: TGTGCCTTGACTCGGACAGGGCCAAATCAGCCCCAGCATTTT; CDR3: CALTRTGPNQPQHF; V: TRBV30; D: TRBD1; J: TRBJ1-5; size: once
DNA: TGTGCCTGCAGCTTAGGCGGTGCTCGCAGTGAGCAGTTCTTC; CDR3: CACSLGGARSEQFF; V: TRBV7-9; D: -; J: TRBJ2-1; size: -
DNA: TGTGCCGGCAGATTCGTAGCGGGGAATGAGCAGTTCTTC; CDR3: CAGRFVAGNEQFF; V: TRBV11-2; D: TRBD2; J: TRBJ2-1; size: -
DNA: TGTGCCTGGAGTATGGCGACACAGGCTTTGTATTTT; CDR3: CAWSMATQALYF; V: TRBV30; D: -; J: TRBJ2-3; size: -
DNA: TGTGCCAGCAGCTTCCGACTATCGGGAGTCAACATTGAGCAGTTCTTC; CDR3: CASSFRLSGVNIEQFF; V: TRBV11-3; D: -; J: TRBJ2-1; size: -
DNA: TGCAGCGTTCTGCGGGAGGGCACAGATACGCAGTATTTT; CDR3: CSVLREGTDTQYF; V: TRBV29-1; D: TRBD2; J: TRBJ2-3; size: many
DNA: TGTGCCAGCAGCTTAGAACCCCCGGGGGCTTTCTTT; CDR3: CASSLEPPGAFF; V: TRBV7-2; D: -; J: TRBJ1-1; size: few
DNA: TGCGCCAGCAGCTTGGGGCCCCTGGGGGGTGAGCAGTTCTTC; CDR3: CASSLGPLGGEQFF; V: TRBV5-1; D: -; J: TRBJ2-1; size: -
DNA: TGCAGCCTTGGGGGCAGGTTACCCACAGATACGCAGCGTTTT; CDR3: CSLGGRLPTDTQRF; V: TRBV20-1; D: -; J: TRBJ2-3; size: -
DNA: TGTGCCAGCCGAAGGGGACAGGGGGCGACCGCTGGGGCCAACGTCCTGACTTTC; CDR3: CASRRGQGATAGANVLTF; V: TRBV28; D: TRBD1; J: TRBJ2-6; size: -
DNA: TGTGCCAGCAGCTTAAAAGGGACAGGGGGTTTTCAGCCCCAGCATTTT; CDR3: CASSLKGTGGFQPQHF; V: TRBV7-8; D: TRBD1; J: TRBJ1-5; size: many
DNA: TGCGCCAACGGTGAGTCTGTTAGCGGTTCTGATACGCAATATTTT; CDR3: CANGESVSGSDTQYF; V: TRBV10-1; D: -; J: TRBJ2-3; size: -
DNA: TGTGCCAGCAGTTACGGTCGACAGACCGGGGAGCTGTTTTTT; CDR3: CASSYGRQTGELFF; V: TRBV6-2/TRBV6-3; D: -; J: TRBJ2-2; size: -